This entry lists 32 T cell receptor beta chains sequenced from one sample in a study of T cell responses to AZD1222 COVID-19 vaccine. This table comes from immunoSEQ multiplex PCR, and its TCRdb copy is limited to in-frame clones, with some not included. The sample records roughly 130,000 clones, around 84% being singletons. The sequenced sample was peripheral blood, obtained on day 0 of AZD1222 vaccination. These TCRs come from an adult in good health.

The chain carries TRBV19 and TRBJ1-4, with 11 bases that match TRBD1. The CDR3 contains 15 residues. V lost 4 bases and J lost 8; bases outside the gene matches: 6. Per the germline V gene, CDR1 is LNHDA and CDR2 is SQIVND (reference sequence). For the CDR3, the DNA is TGTGCCAGTAGTAGGACAGGGGGCGCGGTGGAAAAACTGTTTTTT. Translating gives CASSRTGGAVEKLFF. Looking up the rest from reference TRBV19 and TRBJ1-4 gives the full variable domain: DGGITQSPKYLFRKEGQNVTLSCEQNLNHDAMYWYRQDPGQGLRLIYYSQIVNDFQKGDIAEGYSVSREKKESFPLTVTSAQKNPTAFYLCASSRTGGAVEKLFFGSGTQLSVL.

The V and J genes are TRBV6-5 and TRBJ1-6; 8 bases are a match to TRBD1. Trimming at V came to 4 bases and at J to 5 bases, leaving 7 bases not matched to a gene. Germline CDR1 is MNHEY and CDR2 is SVGAGI. The CDR3 is 16 residues long. The CDR3 spells CASSSRTTGDNSPLHF. CDR3 coding DNA: TGTGCCAGCAGTTCCAGGACGACAGGGGATAATTCACCCCTCCACTTT.

The J gene is TRBJ1-1, the V gene TRBV28, with D possibly TRBD1 on 6 matching bases. There are 14 residues in the CDR3. CDR1 MDHEN and CDR2 SYDVKM come from the germline V gene. The V end lost 2 bases, the J end lost 5 bases, and 12 bases lay between the germline ends. The CDR3 DNA sequence: TGTGCCAGCAGTTTACGGAGGGGGGTAACTGAAGCTTTCTTT. It yields the protein CASSLRRGVTEAFF.

This chain uses TRBV5-1 with TRBJ2-1; the match to TRBD2 covers 7 bases. Germline assignment: CDR1 SGHRS and CDR2 YFSETQ. The V segment lost 3 bases and the J segment 0 bases; nucleotides outside the gene matches: 6. The CDR3 runs to 16 residues. CDR3 nucleotides: TGCGCCAGCAGCTCGAGCGGGGTTACCTCCTACAATGAGCAGTTCTTC. Its protein product is CASSSSGVTSYNEQFF.

V usage is TRBV19 and J usage is TRBJ1-1; maybe TRBD1 (5 bases). Germline CDR1 is LNHDA and CDR2 is SQIVND (reference sequence). Deletions cut 3 bases from V and 5 bases from J, with 19 bases between. CDR3 length equals 16 residues. The CDR3 bases are TGTGCCAGTAGTATTCTTTTCGCCGAAGGGACTACTGAAGCTTTCTTT. It specifies CASSILFAEGTTEAFF.

This clone was picked up one time. This chain uses TRBV7-2 with TRBJ1-1; D is undetermined. The V and J ends lost 2 bases and 3 bases respectively, with 7 bases between them. CDR3 length: 13 amino acids. CDR1 and CDR2 (germline): SGHTA, FQGNSA. The CDR3 sequence: CASSLYQDTEAFF. Here the CDR3 DNA reads TGTGCCAGCAGCTTATACCAGGACACTGAAGCTTTCTTT.

This clone has only a few counts. This chain uses TRBV19 with TRBJ2-7; the match to TRBD2 covers 9 bases. Germline V lookup: CDR1 LNHDA, CDR2 SQIVND (reference sequence). This CDR3 region has 15 residues. The J segment lost 5 bases and the V segment lost 0 bases, leaving 5 bases of the junction unmatched. The CDR3 nucleotides are TGTGCCAGTAGTATAGATCCACTAGCGGGTGACGAGCAGTACTTC. Residues: CASSIDPLAGDEQYF.

The chain is built from TRBV19 and TRBJ1-3; 7 nucleotides line up with TRBD1. The CDR3 runs to 17 residues. After removal of 4 bases from V and 0 bases from J, the junction contained 9 bases not matched to a gene. Germline CDR1 and CDR2: LNHDA and SQIVND (reference sequence). The CDR3: CASSNYGTDYSGNTIYF. CDR3 DNA: TGTGCCAGTAGTAATTATGGGACAGACTACTCTGGAAACACCATATATTTT.

This chain connects TRBV21-1 to TRBJ1-5. TRBV21-1 is designated a pseudogene. This CDR3 contains 13 residues. The CDR3 DNA is TGTGCCAGCAGCAACGGTAGCAATCAGCCCCAGCATTTT. Encoded protein: CASSNGSNQPQHF.

V is TRBV7-8 and J is TRBJ2-2, with 9 bases that match TRBD2. CDR1 and CDR2 (germline): SGHVS, FQNEAQ. CDR3 length equals 15 residues. The V gene end was trimmed by 6 bases and the J gene end by 4 bases; junction bases not matched to a gene: 6. CDR3 sequence: CASRRGRDATGELFF. CDR3 in DNA: TGTGCCAGCAGACGCGGGAGGGACGCCACCGGGGAGCTGTTTTTT.

The V gene is TRBV18, the J gene TRBJ1-2, with TRBD1 matching over 9 bases. The V gene's germline CDR1 is KGHSH and CDR2 LQKENI. Trimming took 5 bases from V and 4 from J; bases not matched to a gene: 2. The CDR3 is made up of 13 amino acids. CDR3 nucleotides: TGTGCCAGCTCAGGACAGGGGTCCTATGGCTACACCTTC. Its protein product is CASSGQGSYGYTF.

V usage is TRBV19 and J usage is TRBJ1-1, with D unclear. Germline loops: CDR1 LNHDA, CDR2 SQIVND (reference sequence). V lost 3 bases and J 1 base, leaving 9 bases between the germline ends. The CDR3 sequence is 14 residues long. In DNA form, the CDR3 reads TGTGCCAGTAGTATGAACGGATGGAACACTGAAGCTTTCTTT. The encoded protein is CASSMNGWNTEAFF.

The rearrangement links TRBV4-1 to TRBJ1-2, with D unresolved. Germline assignment: CDR1 MGHRA and CDR2 YSYEKL. V dropped 4 bases and J dropped 4 bases, with 16 bases sitting between them. CDR3 length: 15 amino acids. The CDR3 DNA is TGCGCCAGCAGCCCGGTGGTGGAGAGTGGCTATGGCTACACCTTC. Amino acid sequence: CASSPVVESGYGYTF.

The genes are TRBV2 and TRBJ2-2, with D possibly being TRBD2 (6 bases). This CDR3 contains 13 residues. The germline V and J ends were trimmed by 6 bases and 6 bases, with 11 bases remaining between them. Germline CDR1 and CDR2: SNHLY and FYNNEI. DNA of the CDR3: TGTGCCAGCAGCTCGGGACTCCCCGGGGAGCTGTTTTTT. Amino acids: CASSSGLPGELFF. Full variable domain (rest looked up from reference TRBV2 and TRBJ2-2): EPEVTQTPSHQVTQMGQEVILRCVPISNHLYFYWYRQILGQKVEFLVSFYNNEISEKSEIFDDQFSVERPDGSNFTLKIRSTKLEDSAMYFCASSSGLPGELFFGEGSRLTVL.

V and J are TRBV27 and TRBJ2-1, with 7 bases fitting TRBD2. The germline CDR1 and CDR2 sequences are MNHEY and SMNVEV (reference sequence). The CDR3 runs to 17 residues. V lost 3 bases, J lost 3 bases, and 11 bases stayed unmatched. The CDR3 region has the DNA TGTGCCAGCAGTTTTACAAGCGCGGGAGTTATCTACAATGAGCAGTTCTTC. The encoded protein is CASSFTSAGVIYNEQFF.

This rearrangement joins TRBV30 to TRBJ1-1; 8 nucleotides line up with TRBD1. The CDR3 runs to 11 residues. CDR1 and CDR2 (germline): GTSNPN, SVGIG (reference sequence). J was trimmed by 7 bases and V by 8 bases; bases with no gene match: 6. CDR3 in DNA: TGTGCCCGTGACAGGGGCGGTGAAGCTTTCTTT. This sequence encodes CARDRGGEAFF.

Of note for this clone: A much larger clonotype is one base distant, so this may be a read error. The chain carries TRBV28 and TRBJ1-3, with no clear D. V was clipped by 1 base and J by 2 bases, with 0 bases between them. Germline CDR1 and CDR2: MDHEN and SYDVKM. This CDR3 has 12 amino acids. CDR3 bases: TGTGCCAGCAGTTTATCTGGAAACACCATATATTTT. It translates to CASSLSGNTIYF.

This chain joins TRBV28 and TRBJ1-4, with a tentative D call TRBD1 (5 bases). The CDR3 contains 11 residues. Germline V gene sequence: CDR1 MDHEN, CDR2 SYDVKM. The V end lost 11 bases, the J end lost 5 bases, and 9 bases lay between the germline ends. In DNA form, the CDR3 reads TGTGCCGCACGGGGGAATGAAAAACTGTTTTTT. This sequence encodes CAARGNEKLFF. Together with reference TRBV28 and TRBJ1-4, the CDR3 gives the full variable domain: DVKVTQSSRYLVKRTGEKVFLECVQDMDHENMFWYRQDPGLGLRLIYFSYDVKMKEKGDIPEGYSVSREKKERFSLILESASTNQTSMYLCAARGNEKLFFGSGTQLSVL.

The rearrangement joins TRBV7-2 to TRBJ1-2; 8 bases match TRBD1. Germline CDR1 is SGHTA and CDR2 is FQGNSA. With V trimmed by 7 bases and J by 4 bases, 11 bases remained unmatched. The CDR3 contains 15 residues. The CDR3 protein is CASTSTQGATYGYTF. The CDR3 DNA is TGTGCCAGCACCTCAACCCAGGGGGCTACCTATGGCTACACCTTC.

The chain joins TRBV30 to TRBJ2-3; TRBD2 is a possible D gene (7 bases). CDR3 length: 11 residues. V lost 7 bases and J lost 10, with 15 bases in between. Germline V CDR1 and CDR2: GTSNPN, SVGIG (reference sequence). The CDR3 is CASHREGAQYF. CDR3 nucleotide sequence: TGTGCCTCCCACAGGGAGGGTGCGCAGTATTTT.

The chain employs TRBV7-2 and TRBJ2-5; possible D gene TRBD1, 6 bases. Germline values: CDR1 SGHTA, CDR2 FQGNSA. The CDR3 length is 14 residues. The germline V and J ends were trimmed by 4 bases and 4 bases, with 13 bases remaining between them. Here the CDR3 reads CASSSSRGGETQYF. In nucleotides, the CDR3 is TGTGCCAGCAGCTCTAGCAGGGGTGGAGAGACCCAGTACTTC. Full variable domain (remainder filled in from reference TRBV7-2 and TRBJ2-5): GAGVSQSPSNKVTEKGKDVELRCDPISGHTALYWYRQSLGQGLEFLIYFQGNSAPDKSGLPSDRFSAERTGGSVSTLTIQRTQQEDSAVYLCASSSSRGGETQYFGPGTRLLVL.

The chain links TRBV3-1 (or the pseudogene TRBV3-2) to TRBJ2-3, with D perhaps matching TRBD2 (6 bases). The germline V and J ends were trimmed by 3 bases and 4 bases, with 14 bases remaining between them. CDR1 LGHDT and CDR2 YNNKEL come from the germline V gene (reference sequence). This CDR3 is 15 amino acids long. The DNA for the CDR3 is TGTGCCAGCAGCCAGGAGGGCTCCCGGCCAGATACGCAGTATTTT. Translation gives CASSQEGSRPDTQYF.

For the CDR3, the DNA is TGTGCCAGCTCACGATCTACAGGGGGCGCTGGCACAGATACGCAGTATTTT. It translates to CASSRSTGGAGTDTQYF. This chain connects TRBV18 to TRBJ2-3, with 9 bases matching TRBD1. V lost 4 bases to trimming and J lost 1 base; unmatched junction nucleotides: 9. The CDR3 has 17 residues. Germline assignment: CDR1 KGHSH and CDR2 LQKENI.

This clone appeared once. CDR3 in DNA: TGTGCCAGCACCTCCGGACAGTATCATGAGCAGTTCTTC. It translates to CASTSGQYHEQFF. The V call is TRBV7-8, the J call TRBJ2-1, with a tentative D call TRBD1 (6 bases). The CDR3 length is 13 residues. V was shortened by 7 bases and J by 8 bases, with 15 bases between the two germline ends. In germline, CDR1 is SGHVS, CDR2 FQNEAQ.

The V call is TRBV11-2, the J call TRBJ1-6; possible D gene TRBD1, 6 bases. CDR3 size: 17 residues. Germline values: CDR1 SGHAT, CDR2 FQNNGV. V lost 4 bases, J lost 2 bases, and 15 bases lay in between. CDR3 region: CASSSDQGPPYNSPLHF. The CDR3 nucleotides read TGTGCCAGCAGCTCCGATCAGGGGCCCCCCTATAATTCACCCCTCCACTTT.

The J gene is TRBJ2-5, the V gene TRBV14; weak D call: TRBD1 (6 bases). Trimming cost V 5 bases and J 5 bases, with 9 bases left between them. The CDR3 is 12 amino acids. CDR1 is SGHDN, CDR2 FVKESK, per germline. The CDR3 bases are TGTGCCAGCAGCAGCCAGGGGGAGACCCAGTACTTC. The encoded protein is CASSSQGETQYF.

The chain is built from TRBV5-1 and TRBJ2-2, with TRBD1 as a possible D gene (5 bases). The CDR3 extends over 16 amino acids. Germline lookup yields CDR1 SGHRS and CDR2 YFSETQ. V dropped 1 base and J dropped 2 bases, with 12 bases sitting between them. Here the CDR3 reads CASSLRDSRNTGELFF. CDR3 nucleotides: TGCGCCAGCAGCTTGCGCGACAGCCGAAACACCGGGGAGCTGTTTTTT.

This chain uses TRBV20-1 with TRBJ2-7; D unresolved. Germline CDR1 and CDR2: DFQATT and SNEGSKA (reference sequence). The CDR3 is 11 residues long. With 0 bases removed from V and 3 bases from J, the gap between germline ends came to 3 bases. The CDR3 region is CSARDGYEQYF. In nucleotides, the CDR3 is TGCAGTGCTAGAGACGGCTACGAGCAGTACTTC.

This chain links TRBV27 with TRBJ1-5; tentative D call: TRBD1 (5 bases). This CDR3 is 15 amino acids long. V was shortened by 6 bases and J by 4 bases, with 16 bases between the two germline ends. Germline V lookup: CDR1 MNHEY, CDR2 SMNVEV (reference sequence). The DNA of the CDR3 is TGTGCCAGCAGAATAGCCGCACAGGAAAATCAGCCCCAGCATTTT. Its protein is CASRIAAQENQPQHF.

The chain combines TRBV5-1 with TRBJ2-7, with D possibly being TRBD2 (5 bases). Between the trimmed V and J ends, which lost 3 bases and 3 bases, there was a span of 10 bases. The CDR3 contains 13 residues. CDR1 is SGHRS and CDR2 is YFSETQ in the germline V gene. The CDR3: CASSSGRGYEQYF. The DNA for the CDR3 is TGCGCCAGCAGCTCTGGACGGGGCTACGAGCAGTACTTC.

V is TRBV12-3 or TRBV12-4 and J is TRBJ1-2; no clear D. Trimming removed 3 bases from V and 6 bases from J, with 11 bases in between. This CDR3 comprises 13 residues. The CDR3: CASSLNTGNGYTF. The CDR3 coding sequence is TGTGCCAGCAGTTTGAATACGGGGAATGGCTACACCTTC.

This chain connects TRBV6-5 to TRBJ2-3, with 8 bases lining up with TRBD1. Germline V CDR1 and CDR2: MNHEY, SVGAGI. Losses at the gene ends were 6 bases for V and 0 bases for J; bases not matched to a gene: 5. The CDR3 is 15 amino acids. CDR3 loop: CASRRQGRSTDTQYF. The CDR3, as DNA: TGTGCCAGCAGAAGACAGGGGCGTAGCACAGATACGCAGTATTTT.